A selection of T cell receptor beta chains follows, all from one sample in a study of healthy donors' naive CD4 and CD8 T cells. One entry per CDR3 protein, called by TCRdb with MiXCR from the reads. This table holds approximately 200,000 distinct CDR3 sequences, around 74% found once. The specimen sequenced was naive CD4+ and CD8+ T cells sorted from blood, pooled from several donors. These TCRs come from a pool of human donors in good health; the sample pools cells from several healthy donors. Each CDR3 is given with its conserved first and last residue. The order of the fields is clone size, D gene, J gene, V gene, CDR3 protein, CDR3 DNA. The D gene is left open where the match is weak. Some rows have no size entry. The others give once, few or many, or a class for an expanded clone.

clone size: -
D gene: -
J gene: TRBJ2-2
V gene: TRBV5-6
CDR3 protein: CASSPPTGELFF
CDR3 DNA: TGTGCCAGCAGCCCCCCAACCGGGGAGCTGTTTTTT

clone size: -
D gene: TRBD2
J gene: TRBJ2-1
V gene: TRBV29-1
CDR3 protein: CSVVVAGGPSYNEQFF
CDR3 DNA: TGCAGCGTTGTCGTAGCGGGAGGGCCCTCCTACAATGAGCAGTTCTTC

clone size: -
D gene: -
J gene: TRBJ2-7
V gene: TRBV29-1
CDR3 protein: CSVVAGNEQYF
CDR3 DNA: TGCAGCGTTGTAGCCGGGAACGAGCAGTACTTC

clone size: -
D gene: -
J gene: TRBJ1-1
V gene: TRBV30
CDR3 protein: CAWSIMSTYTEAFF
CDR3 DNA: TGTGCCTGGAGTATAATGTCCACGTACACTGAAGCTTTCTTT

clone size: few
D gene: TRBD2
J gene: TRBJ2-1
V gene: TRBV29-1
CDR3 protein: CSVEVQRLAGVNEQFF
CDR3 DNA: TGCAGCGTTGAAGTCCAAAGACTAGCGGGAGTTAATGAGCAGTTCTTC

clone size: -
D gene: -
J gene: TRBJ1-5
V gene: TRBV18
CDR3 protein: CASSPMGIQPQHF
CDR3 DNA: TGTGCCAGCTCACCAATGGGAATCCAGCCCCAGCATTTT

clone size: -
D gene: -
J gene: TRBJ1-3
V gene: TRBV5-6
CDR3 protein: CASSLRGSGNTIYF
CDR3 DNA: TGTGCCAGCAGCTTGAGAGGCTCTGGAAACACCATATATTTT

clone size: few
D gene: -
J gene: TRBJ2-7
V gene: TRBV19
CDR3 protein: CASSNWDGNYEQYF
CDR3 DNA: TGTGCCAGTAGTAATTGGGACGGAAACTACGAGCAGTACTTC

clone size: -
D gene: TRBD2
J gene: TRBJ2-7
V gene: TRBV19
CDR3 protein: CASSTYRYPGTSGSYERYF
CDR3 DNA: TGTGCCAGTAGTACTTACAGATACCCGGGGACTAGCGGGTCCTACGAGCGGTACTTC

clone size: few
D gene: -
J gene: TRBJ2-5
V gene: TRBV29-1
CDR3 protein: CSATGAQETQYF
CDR3 DNA: TGCAGCGCCACGGGAGCTCAAGAGACCCAGTACTTC